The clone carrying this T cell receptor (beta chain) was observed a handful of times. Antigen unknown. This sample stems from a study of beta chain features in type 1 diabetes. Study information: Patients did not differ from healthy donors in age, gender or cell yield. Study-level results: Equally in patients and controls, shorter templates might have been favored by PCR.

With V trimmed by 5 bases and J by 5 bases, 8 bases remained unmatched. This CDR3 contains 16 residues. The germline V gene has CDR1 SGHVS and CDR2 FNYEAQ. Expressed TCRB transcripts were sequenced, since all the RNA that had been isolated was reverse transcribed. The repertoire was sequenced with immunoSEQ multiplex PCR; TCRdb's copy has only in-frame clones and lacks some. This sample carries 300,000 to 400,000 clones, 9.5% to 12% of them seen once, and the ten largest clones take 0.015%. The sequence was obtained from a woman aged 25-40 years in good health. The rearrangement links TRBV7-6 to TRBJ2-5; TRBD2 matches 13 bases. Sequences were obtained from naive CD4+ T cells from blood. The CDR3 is CASSPGLAGAGETQYF. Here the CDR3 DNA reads TGTGCCAGCAGCCCCGGACTAGCGGGAGCGGGGGAGACCCAGTACTTC.